These T cell receptor beta chains were read from a single sample in a study of cytomegalovirus exposure and HLA in healthy donors. Only in-frame clones appear in the TCRdb table, and some are missing; sequencing was by immunoSEQ multiplex PCR. This sample has roughly 54,000 clones, with around two thirds found just once. The sample taken for sequencing was PBMCs. These receptors originate from an older woman in good health and CMV-seropositive. Both conserved end residues are part of each CDR3. Each record gives: clone size, J gene, D gene, V gene, CDR3 protein, CDR3 DNA. The D gene is left open where the match is weak. Only some rows state a clone size, as once, few, many or a class for expanded clones.

clone size: .
J gene: TRBJ1-2
D gene: .
V gene: TRBV5-1
CDR3 protein: CASSLAGDNYGYTF
CDR3 DNA: TGCGCCAGCAGCTTGGCAGGGGACAACTATGGCTACACCTTC

clone size: few
J gene: TRBJ1-2
D gene: TRBD1
V gene: TRBV4-3
CDR3 protein: CASSQRTGFGGYTF
CDR3 DNA: TGCGCCAGCAGCCAAAGGACAGGGTTTGGAGGCTACACCTTC

clone size: .
J gene: TRBJ2-7
D gene: TRBD2
V gene: TRBV4-2
CDR3 protein: CASSLTQTSGVSYEQYF
CDR3 DNA: TGTGCCAGCAGCCTAACCCAGACTAGCGGGGTATCCTACGAGCAGTACTTC

clone size: .
J gene: TRBJ1-2
D gene: TRBD1
V gene: TRBV28
CDR3 protein: CASSPIGGQGIWGYTF
CDR3 DNA: TGTGCCAGCAGTCCGATAGGTGGACAGGGAATTTGGGGCTACACCTTC

clone size: once
J gene: TRBJ2-1
D gene: .
V gene: TRBV13
CDR3 protein: CASSFVQGLNNEQFF
CDR3 DNA: TGTGCCAGCAGCTTCGTCCAGGGTCTCAACAATGAGCAGTTCTTC

clone size: few
J gene: TRBJ1-2
D gene: TRBD1
V gene: TRBV2
CDR3 protein: CASRDLGQSYGYTF
CDR3 DNA: TGTGCCAGCAGGGATTTGGGACAGAGTTATGGCTACACCTTC

clone size: .
J gene: TRBJ1-5
D gene: .
V gene: TRBV12-2
CDR3 protein: CASRLADRGHRNQPQHF
CDR3 DNA: TGTGCAAGTCGCTTAGCGGACAGGGGGCATCGCAATCAGCCCCAGCATTTT

clone size: .
J gene: TRBJ1-1
D gene: TRBD1
V gene: TRBV2
CDR3 protein: CASSAQTGNEQAFF
CDR3 DNA: TGTGCCAGCAGTGCCCAGACAGGGAATGAGCAAGCTTTCTTT

clone size: .
J gene: TRBJ1-3
D gene: TRBD1
V gene: TRBV7-8
CDR3 protein: CASSLGYLGQARSGNTIYF
CDR3 DNA: TGTGCCAGCAGCTTAGGGTACTTAGGACAGGCTCGCTCTGGAAACACCATATATTTT

clone size: once
J gene: TRBJ1-5
D gene: TRBD1
V gene: TRBV25-1
CDR3 protein: CASSARDRGQPQHF
CDR3 DNA: TGTGCCAGCAGTGCCCGGGACAGAGGCCAGCCCCAGCATTTT

clone size: .
J gene: TRBJ1-3
D gene: .
V gene: TRBV18
CDR3 protein: CASFTGNFGNTIYF
CDR3 DNA: TGTGCCAGCTTCACAGGGAATTTCGGTAACACCATATATTTT

clone size: few
J gene: TRBJ1-4
D gene: .
V gene: TRBV6-6
CDR3 protein: CASSYSEEKLFF
CDR3 DNA: TGTGCCAGCAGTTACTCCGAGGAAAAACTGTTTTTT

clone size: .
J gene: TRBJ1-2
D gene: TRBD1
V gene: TRBV23-1
CDR3 protein: CASSQFPRTGTLEGYTF
CDR3 DNA: TGCGCCAGCAGTCAATTTCCCCGGACAGGGACTTTAGAAGGCTACACCTTC

clone size: .
J gene: TRBJ1-2
D gene: .
V gene: TRBV19
CDR3 protein: CASSTTGTSYGYTF
CDR3 DNA: TGTGCCAGTAGTACCACCGGGACTTCCTATGGCTACACCTTC

clone size: .
J gene: TRBJ1-1
D gene: .
V gene: TRBV11-2
CDR3 protein: CASSLAQTMNTEAFF
CDR3 DNA: TGTGCCAGCAGCTTAGCACAAACAATGAACACTGAAGCTTTCTTT

clone size: .
J gene: TRBJ2-5
D gene: .
V gene: TRBV9
CDR3 protein: CASSVEPQETQYF
CDR3 DNA: TGTGCCAGCAGCGTAGAGCCCCAAGAGACCCAGTACTTC

clone size: .
J gene: TRBJ2-3
D gene: .
V gene: TRBV6-1
CDR3 protein: CASSVGNTDTQYF
CDR3 DNA: TGTGCCAGCAGTGTTGGCAACACAGATACGCAGTATTTT

clone size: .
J gene: TRBJ1-6
D gene: .
V gene: TRBV5-1
CDR3 protein: CASSYSGDSPLHF
CDR3 DNA: TGCGCCAGCAGTTACAGTGGTGATTCACCCCTCCACTTT

clone size: .
J gene: TRBJ1-1
D gene: TRBD1
V gene: TRBV27
CDR3 protein: CASRLTGGADTEAFF
CDR3 DNA: TGTGCCAGCAGACTAACAGGGGGCGCGGACACTGAAGCTTTCTTT

clone size: .
J gene: TRBJ2-7
D gene: .
V gene: TRBV7-6
CDR3 protein: CASSLAGDEQYF
CDR3 DNA: TGTGCCAGCAGCCTGGCAGGGGACGAGCAGTACTTC

clone size: .
J gene: TRBJ1-4
D gene: TRBD1
V gene: TRBV18
CDR3 protein: CASSPRSGGNEKLFF
CDR3 DNA: TGTGCCAGCTCACCACGGTCAGGGGGTAATGAAAAACTGTTTTTT

clone size: .
J gene: TRBJ2-1
D gene: TRBD2
V gene: TRBV18
CDR3 protein: CASSRPGGLDEQFF
CDR3 DNA: TGTGCCAGCTCACGTCCGGGGGGTTTAGATGAGCAGTTCTTC

clone size: .
J gene: TRBJ1-6
D gene: .
V gene: TRBV10-3
CDR3 protein: CAISERGLQATNSPLHF
CDR3 DNA: TGTGCCATCAGTGAGCGGGGACTGCAGGCCACTAATTCACCCCTCCACTTT

clone size: .
J gene: TRBJ2-3
D gene: .
V gene: TRBV6-4
CDR3 protein: CASSDRGDLSDTQYF
CDR3 DNA: TGTGCCAGCAGTGACAGGGGCGATCTTTCGGATACGCAGTATTTT

clone size: .
J gene: TRBJ1-6
D gene: .
V gene: TRBV9
CDR3 protein: CASSASRPGVGSPLHF
CDR3 DNA: TGTGCCAGCAGCGCGTCTCGCCCAGGGGTGGGTTCACCCCTCCACTTT

clone size: .
J gene: TRBJ1-1
D gene: TRBD1
V gene: TRBV11-2
CDR3 protein: CASSLGDSGWNTEAFF
CDR3 DNA: TGTGCCAGCAGCTTAGGGGACAGTGGATGGAACACTGAAGCTTTCTTT

clone size: .
J gene: TRBJ1-2
D gene: TRBD1
V gene: TRBV6-5
CDR3 protein: CASRLPGTDYGYTF
CDR3 DNA: TGTGCCAGCAGGCTACCCGGGACAGACTATGGCTACACCTTC

clone size: .
J gene: TRBJ1-4
D gene: TRBD1
V gene: TRBV7-9
CDR3 protein: CASSSGTGANEKLFF
CDR3 DNA: TGTGCCAGCAGCTCCGGGACAGGGGCTAATGAAAAACTGTTTTTT

clone size: .
J gene: TRBJ1-1
D gene: .
V gene: TRBV7-2
CDR3 protein: CASSSQGTPLAFF
CDR3 DNA: TGTGCCAGCAGCTCCCAGGGTACCCCTCTGGCTTTCTTT

clone size: once
J gene: TRBJ1-2
D gene: .
V gene: TRBV2
CDR3 protein: CAEGGADGYTF
CDR3 DNA: TGTGCTGAAGGGGGGGCTGATGGCTACACCTTC

clone size: .
J gene: TRBJ1-2
D gene: .
V gene: TRBV7-2
CDR3 protein: CASSFGGLYTF
CDR3 DNA: TGTGCCAGCAGCTTTGGCGGCTTATACACCTTC

clone size: once
J gene: TRBJ2-7
D gene: TRBD1
V gene: TRBV5-8
CDR3 protein: CASSLGQGILDEQYF
CDR3 DNA: TGTGCCAGCAGCTTGGGACAGGGGATACTCGACGAGCAGTACTTC

clone size: .
J gene: TRBJ1-1
D gene: .
V gene: TRBV28
CDR3 protein: CASSPLGYGTEAFF
CDR3 DNA: TGTGCCAGCAGTCCCCTCGGGTACGGGACTGAAGCTTTCTTT

clone size: .
J gene: TRBJ1-6
D gene: TRBD1
V gene: TRBV10-3
CDR3 protein: CAISGGQGHAGSPLHF
CDR3 DNA: TGTGCCATCAGTGGGGGACAGGGCCACGCTGGGTCACCCCTCCACTTT

clone size: .
J gene: TRBJ2-7
D gene: .
V gene: TRBV4-2
CDR3 protein: CASSQEGGVHEQYF
CDR3 DNA: TGTGCCAGCAGCCAAGAAGGCGGAGTCCACGAGCAGTACTTC

clone size: .
J gene: TRBJ1-6
D gene: .
V gene: TRBV2
CDR3 protein: CASSEIDEGTLHF
CDR3 DNA: TGTGCCAGCAGTGAAATTGATGAGGGCACCCTCCACTTT

clone size: .
J gene: TRBJ2-7
D gene: .
V gene: TRBV5-1
CDR3 protein: CASSDVRTALSYEQYF
CDR3 DNA: TGCGCCAGCAGCGACGTAAGGACAGCACTCTCCTACGAGCAGTACTTC

clone size: once
J gene: TRBJ1-2
D gene: TRBD1
V gene: TRBV7-2
CDR3 protein: CASSLKDRGSGYTF
CDR3 DNA: TGTGCCAGCAGCCTTAAAGACAGGGGGTCTGGCTACACCTTC

clone size: .
J gene: TRBJ2-3
D gene: .
V gene: TRBV11-2
CDR3 protein: CASSSLAGLDTQYF
CDR3 DNA: TGTGCCAGCAGCTCCCTCGCAGGGCTAGATACGCAGTATTTT

clone size: few
J gene: TRBJ1-2
D gene: .
V gene: TRBV29-1
CDR3 protein: CSYTGGSAGYTF
CDR3 DNA: TGCAGCTATACGGGTGGTTCAGCTGGCTACACCTTC

clone size: .
J gene: TRBJ2-1
D gene: .
V gene: TRBV30
CDR3 protein: CAWRAGGQNEQFF
CDR3 DNA: TGTGCCTGGAGGGCGGGCGGGCAGAATGAGCAGTTCTTC